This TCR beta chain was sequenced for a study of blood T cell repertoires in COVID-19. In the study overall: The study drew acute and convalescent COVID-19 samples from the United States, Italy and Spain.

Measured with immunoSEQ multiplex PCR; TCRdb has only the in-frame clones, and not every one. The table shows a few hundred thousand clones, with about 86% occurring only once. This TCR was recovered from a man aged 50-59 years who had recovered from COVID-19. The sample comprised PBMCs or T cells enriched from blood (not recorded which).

CDR3: CASSVGSDSYNSPLHF. In DNA, the CDR3 is TGTGCCAGCAGCGTAGGGAGTGACTCCTATAATTCACCCCTCCACTTT. The rearrangement joins TRBV9 to TRBJ1-6, with D unresolved. CDR1 is SGDLS, CDR2 YYNGEE, per germline. This CDR3 region has 16 residues. Trimming took 0 bases from V and 0 from J, leaving 7 bases between them.